The next 8 T cell receptor beta chains were all read from a single sample in a study of cytomegalovirus exposure and HLA in healthy donors. 60 Vbeta and 13 Jbeta primers were used in PCR. TCRdb keeps only in-frame clones here, not all; method: immunoSEQ multiplex PCR. Of 40,000 to 60,000 clones listed, over 60% are singletons. Specimen: PBMCs. The receptors come from a woman aged 45-65 years in good health and CMV-seronegative.

This clone appeared a few times. The chain carries TRBV30 and TRBJ1-1, with 10 bases matching TRBD1. The CDR3 consists of 12 residues. J lost 5 bases, V lost 5 bases, and 2 bases had no gene match. Germline CDR1 is GTSNPN and CDR2 is SVGIG (reference sequence). The CDR3 DNA follows: TGTGCCTGGGCGGGACAGGGGACTGAAGCTTTCTTT. Its protein is CAWAGQGTEAFF. The variable domain in full, with the rest retrieved from reference TRBV30 and TRBJ1-1, is SQTIHQWPATLVQPVGSPLSLECTVEGTSNPNLYWYRQAAGRGLQLLFYSVGIGQISSEVPQNLSASRPQDRQFILSSKKLLLSDSGFYLCAWAGQGTEAFFGQGTRLTVV.

A few counts support this clone. The rearrangement uses TRBV27 and TRBJ2-7, with 7 nucleotides matching TRBD2. From germline, CDR1 is MNHEY and CDR2 SMNVEV (reference sequence). The CDR3 runs 13 residues. V shed 3 bases and J 2 bases; nucleotides not matched to a gene: 1. In nucleotides, the CDR3 is TGTGCCAGCAGTTTGGGGAGGGCCTACGAGCAGTACTTC. The encoded protein is CASSLGRAYEQYF.

V gene TRBV19 combines with J gene TRBJ1-2, with 9 bases fitting TRBD1. The germline CDR1 and CDR2 sequences are LNHDA and SQIVND (reference sequence). This CDR3 comprises 14 residues. V shed 6 bases and J 4 bases; nucleotides not matched to a gene: 6. The CDR3 sequence is CASSTGQGTYGYTF. In nucleotides, the CDR3 is TGTGCCAGTAGCACGGGACAGGGAACCTATGGCTACACCTTC.

This chain uses TRBV5-5 with TRBJ1-3, with a tentative D call TRBD1 (5 bases). The CDR3 runs to 17 residues. In germline, CDR1 is SGHKS, CDR2 YYEKEE (reference sequence). Trimming took 4 bases from V and 0 from J, leaving 17 bases between them. For the CDR3, the DNA is TGTGCCAGCAGCCACGACCCGCAGGGCCCCTCTGGAAACACCATATATTTT. Amino acids: CASSHDPQGPSGNTIYF.

The rearrangement joins TRBV30 to TRBJ2-7; the match to TRBD2 covers 8 bases. The CDR3 has 14 residues. Unmatched junction bases numbered 12, after V lost 7 bases and J lost 4 bases. CDR1 GTSNPN and CDR2 SVGIG come from the germline V gene (reference sequence). The CDR3 coding sequence is TGTGCCTACCAACTAGCGGCAGGACTTTACGAGCAGTACTTC. Encoded protein: CAYQLAAGLYEQYF.

With respect to this clone: In this CDR3 the conserved last residue, phenylalanine or tryptophan, is missing, so a read error is likely. The J gene is TRBJ1-1, the V gene TRBV29-1; D gene ambiguous. The CDR3 is 17 amino acids. Trimming removed 6 bases from V and 0 bases from J, with 23 bases in between. CDR1 SQVTM and CDR2 ANQGSEA come from the germline V gene. DNA of the CDR3: TGCAGCGTCCTCCCTATTCAAGGGAGGGCCATGAACACTGAAGCTTTCGTT. Translated, it gives CSVLPIQGRAMNTEAFV.

This clone was detected a few times. The rearrangement uses TRBV19 and TRBJ1-1, with 9 bases that match TRBD1. V lost 3 bases to trimming and J lost 4 bases; unmatched junction nucleotides: 12. Germline CDR1 is LNHDA and CDR2 is SQIVND (reference sequence). CDR3 size: 17 residues. CDR3 sequence reads: CASSMIWDRVAATEAFF. For the CDR3, the DNA is TGTGCCAGTAGTATGATCTGGGACAGGGTCGCCGCCACTGAAGCTTTCTTT.

Concerning this clone itself: The same CDR3 arises from other DNA sequences in this sample as well. The chain couples TRBV6-5 to TRBJ1-2; the D is unclear. Germline V lookup: CDR1 MNHEY, CDR2 SVGAGI. Trimming took 6 bases from V and 5 from J, leaving 16 bases between them. CDR3 length: 14 amino acids. This chain's CDR3 is CASSPGSGFYGYTF. The CDR3 DNA sequence: TGTGCCAGCAGCCCTGGATCGGGTTTTTATGGCTACACCTTC.